Sequencing of this TCR beta chain was carried out in a study of regulatory T cells in long-lasting Graves disease. Assembly of TCR beta libraries relied on iRepertoire HTBI primers together with Arm-PCR of CDR3 regions. TCRdb fed the multiplex PCR reads into MiXCR, producing one record per CDR3 protein. The top ten hold around 37% of the sample, which has 320,000 or so distinct CDR3 sequences, under 20% seen once. Time point in this sample: newly diagnosed GD, antithyroid drugs for less than 3 months. Extracted RNA from PBMCs served as the source of the TCR library. The CDR3 is 14 amino acids. V lost 2 bases to trimming and J lost 7 bases, with 11 bases between them. Germline V gene sequence: CDR1 SNHLY, CDR2 FYNNEI. The table lists this clonotype with many counts.

The receptor was isolated from a female donor with Graves disease. This chain joins TRBV2 and TRBJ1-4, with D maybe TRBD1 (5 bases). The specimen comprised peripheral blood mononuclear cells (PBMCs), sampled at new diagnosis, from a patient treated with antithyroid drugs. The CDR3 DNA is TGTGCCAGCAGTGAACTGGGACTTGGTGAAAAACTGTTTTTT. This sequence encodes CASSELGLGEKLFF.